This is a list of T cell receptor beta chains from one sample in a study of Ad26.COV2.S vaccination and SARS-CoV-2 variants. The protocol was immunoSEQ multiplex PCR, while the TCRdb copy is restricted to in-frame clones and leaves out a portion. The table has hundreds of thousands of clones, around 82% seen once. The source material was peripheral blood, sampled in a trial of Ad26.COV2.S vaccine versus placebo. The receptors were sampled from a person between 18 and 65 years old who received the Ad26.COV2.S COVID-19 vaccine or a placebo. The CDR3 runs from the conserved cysteine through the conserved F or W. D genes are given only for firm matches. Clone sizes are given selectively: once, few, many, or a class where the clone is expanded.

D gene	J gene	clone size	V gene	CDR3 protein	CDR3 DNA
-	TRBJ1-3	-	TRBV4-1	CASSQADLSGNTIYF	TGCGCCAGCAGCCAAGCGGATCTCTCTGGAAACACCATATATTTT
-	TRBJ2-4	-	TRBV5-5	CASSPGLIQYF	TGTGCCAGCAGCCCGGGACTGATTCAGTACTTC
TRBD1	TRBJ1-1	many	TRBV10-3	CAISEGSDRAIEAFF	TGTGCCATCAGTGAGGGATCCGACAGGGCTATTGAAGCTTTCTTT
-	TRBJ1-1	-	TRBV6-6	CASSPRGRGGMNTEAFF	TGTGCCAGCAGTCCACGGGGAAGGGGAGGGATGAACACTGAAGCTTTCTTT
TRBD1	TRBJ1-2	once	TRBV7-9	CASSFSRTGLIDTF	TGTGCCAGCAGCTTTAGCCGGACAGGCCTCATCGACACCTTC
-	TRBJ2-5	once	TRBV12-3/TRBV12-4	CASSLRGSETQYF	TGTGCCAGCAGTTTAAGGGGATCCGAGACCCAGTACTTC
TRBD1	TRBJ2-1	-	TRBV19	CASSIQGAGEQFF	TGTGCCAGTAGTATTCAGGGGGCCGGGGAGCAGTTCTTC
-	TRBJ1-5	-	TRBV6-2/TRBV6-3	CASSYSLQLNQPQHF	TGTGCCAGCAGTTACTCGTTACAGCTCAATCAGCCCCAGCATTTT
TRBD2	TRBJ2-7	-	TRBV25-1	CASSAGGVYEQYF	TGTGCCAGCAGTGCCGGGGGGGTCTACGAGCAGTACTTC
TRBD2	TRBJ2-5	-	TRBV7-3	CASSLWGLAGETQYF	TGTGCCAGCAGCTTATGGGGACTAGCGGGCGAGACCCAGTACTTC
TRBD2	TRBJ2-1	-	TRBV19	CASSIILAGRAKNEQFF	TGTGCCAGTAGTATAATTCTAGCGGGGAGGGCCAAAAATGAGCAGTTCTTC
-	TRBJ2-1	-	TRBV7-6	CASSRYRDREQFF	TGTGCCAGCAGCCGTTACAGGGACCGCGAGCAGTTCTTC
TRBD2	TRBJ2-3	-	TRBV7-2	CASSISGVLTTDTQYF	TGTGCCAGCAGTATAAGCGGGGTTCTTACCACAGATACGCAGTATTTT
TRBD1	TRBJ2-5	once	TRBV7-9	CASSFDREETQYF	TGTGCCAGCAGCTTCGACAGGGAGGAGACCCAGTACTTC
-	TRBJ1-1	-	TRBV4-3	CASSQGSGNTEAFF	TGCGCCAGCAGCCAAGGTTCCGGCAACACTGAAGCTTTCTTT
-	TRBJ1-5	-	TRBV4-2	CASSQADGGNQPQHF	TGTGCCAGCAGCCAAGCAGATGGTGGCAATCAGCCCCAGCATTTT
TRBD1	TRBJ1-1	-	TRBV5-1	CASSSLGQGNTEAFF	TGCGCCAGCAGCTCCCTTGGACAGGGGAACACTGAAGCTTTCTTT
TRBD2	TRBJ2-7	once	TRBV4-2	CASSQEWGGGGAYEQYF	TGTGCCAGCAGCCAAGAATGGGGAGGCGGGGGGGCCTACGAGCAGTACTTC
TRBD2	TRBJ2-7	-	TRBV27	CASSPYGLAVISSYEQYF	TGTGCCAGCAGTCCTTATGGACTAGCGGTGATTAGCTCCTACGAGCAGTACTTC
-	TRBJ2-5	-	TRBV24-1	CATSDSPGPWETQYF	TGTGCCACCAGTGATTCGCCGGGACCGTGGGAGACCCAGTACTTC
-	TRBJ1-1	-	TRBV29-1	CSSRGLGGMNTEAFF	TGCAGCTCCCGTGGCCTAGGGGGAATGAACACTGAAGCTTTCTTT
-	TRBJ1-2	-	TRBV7-6	CASSLGGGSDGYTF	TGTGCCAGCAGCTTGGGTGGTGGGTCGGATGGCTACACCTTC
-	TRBJ1-2	-	TRBV19	CASSITGEPGGYTF	TGTGCCAGTAGTATAACGGGAGAACCGGGTGGCTACACCTTC
-	TRBJ2-7	-	TRBV28	CASSLPRVPYEQYF	TGTGCCAGCAGCCTCCCCCGGGTCCCCTACGAGCAGTACTTC
-	TRBJ2-6	-	TRBV7-2	CASSLRFSGANVLTF	TGTGCCAGCAGCCTTCGGTTCTCTGGGGCCAACGTCCTGACTTTC
-	TRBJ2-2	-	TRBV11-2	CASSLRGGANTGELFF	TGTGCCAGCAGCTTACGGGGTGGGGCGAACACCGGGGAGCTGTTTTTT
-	TRBJ1-3	-	TRBV11-2	CASSLQGGSGNTIYF	TGTGCCAGCAGCTTACAGGGCGGCAGTGGAAACACCATATATTTT
-	TRBJ2-1	-	TRBV13	CASSRSSYNEQFF	TGTGCCAGCAGCCGGAGCTCCTACAATGAGCAGTTCTTC
TRBD2	TRBJ2-1	-	TRBV7-3	CASSLGGFYNEQFF	TGTGCCAGCAGCTTGGGGGGGTTTTACAATGAGCAGTTCTTC
TRBD1	TRBJ2-7	-	TRBV4-3	CASSLTGQAYEQYF	TGCGCCAGCAGCCTAACGGGACAGGCCTACGAGCAGTACTTC
-	TRBJ2-3	-	TRBV12-3/TRBV12-4	CASSRGSPDTQYF	TGTGCCAGCAGTAGGGGATCCCCAGATACGCAGTATTTT
TRBD1	TRBJ2-1	-	TRBV12-3/TRBV12-4	CANGQGAYNEQFF	TGTGCCAACGGACAGGGCGCCTACAATGAGCAGTTCTTC
-	TRBJ2-5	-	TRBV5-6	CASIPGVLGSLSQETQYF	TGTGCCAGCATTCCGGGGGTTTTGGGATCGTTGTCCCAAGAGACCCAGTACTTC
-	TRBJ1-3	-	TRBV19	CASSLQGLGNTIYF	TGTGCCAGTAGTCTTCAGGGGCTCGGAAACACCATATATTTT
TRBD1	TRBJ1-2	-	TRBV6-5	CASSADRGLTGYTF	TGTGCCAGCAGCGCGGACAGGGGTCTTACGGGCTACACCTTC
-	TRBJ1-1	-	TRBV11-3	CASSSRLNTEAFF	TGTGCCAGCAGCTCGAGATTAAACACTGAAGCTTTCTTT
-	TRBJ2-1	-	TRBV5-1	CASSLIWQISFWQFF	TGCGCCAGCAGCTTGATTTGGCAGATTAGTTTCTGGCAGTTCTTC
-	TRBJ1-2	-	TRBV12-3/TRBV12-4	CASRRDNYGYTF	TGTGCCAGCAGACGGGACAACTATGGCTACACCTTC
TRBD2	TRBJ2-2	-	TRBV5-1	CASSFLAGRNTGELFF	TGCGCCAGCAGCTTTCTAGCGGGGCGGAACACCGGGGAGCTGTTTTTT
TRBD1	TRBJ1-2	-	TRBV4-3	CASSQGTGNYGYTF	TGCGCCAGCAGCCAAGGGACAGGGAACTATGGCTACACCTTC
TRBD1	TRBJ1-3	few	TRBV5-1	CASSWGTDYSGNTIYF	TGCGCCAGCAGCTGGGGGACAGACTACTCTGGAAACACCATATATTTT
-	TRBJ1-4	once	TRBV7-9	CASSRSSGDAGKLFF	TGTGCCAGCAGCCGTTCTTCAGGGGACGCCGGAAAACTGTTTTTT
TRBD2	TRBJ2-2	-	TRBV18	CASSPERGNTGELFF	TGTGCCAGCTCACCAGAGCGGGGCAACACCGGGGAGCTGTTTTTT